The present T cell receptor (beta chain) was sequenced within a study of technical replicates of blood from several donors (dated by TCRdb to 2017 to 2019). Library generation was performed with the immunoSEQ multiplex PCR assay. TCRdb mirrors the immuneACCESS table, restricted to in-frame sequences. Some clones are absent from its copies; in checked studies, under half trace to an unresolved V gene, and the reason for the others is unknown. This sample holds 84,000 or so clones; 93% were observed only once. Of the sample, less than 0.3% is held by the ten largest clones. A remark on this clone: The clone's antigen remains unknown. Base quality data are lacking; no much larger clone is found one base away.

As encoded in the germline V gene, CDR1 is SGHRS while CDR2 is YFSETQ. The CDR3, from cysteine to phenylalanine, totals 15 residues. Solely the CDR3 DNA is kept, with 45 bases framed from the first base. The trim is 0 bases for V and 2 bases for J, with a gap of 9 bases between the germline ends. The chain employs TRBV5-1 and TRBJ2-1; TRBD1 is perhaps the D gene, given 5 matching bases. The receptor comes from a human donor in good health. Sequencing input: T cells isolated from PBMCs. The DNA sequence is given as TGCGCCAGCAGCTTGGGTGACAGAACCTACAATGAGCAGTTCTTC. Its coded protein is CASSLGDRTYNEQFF.